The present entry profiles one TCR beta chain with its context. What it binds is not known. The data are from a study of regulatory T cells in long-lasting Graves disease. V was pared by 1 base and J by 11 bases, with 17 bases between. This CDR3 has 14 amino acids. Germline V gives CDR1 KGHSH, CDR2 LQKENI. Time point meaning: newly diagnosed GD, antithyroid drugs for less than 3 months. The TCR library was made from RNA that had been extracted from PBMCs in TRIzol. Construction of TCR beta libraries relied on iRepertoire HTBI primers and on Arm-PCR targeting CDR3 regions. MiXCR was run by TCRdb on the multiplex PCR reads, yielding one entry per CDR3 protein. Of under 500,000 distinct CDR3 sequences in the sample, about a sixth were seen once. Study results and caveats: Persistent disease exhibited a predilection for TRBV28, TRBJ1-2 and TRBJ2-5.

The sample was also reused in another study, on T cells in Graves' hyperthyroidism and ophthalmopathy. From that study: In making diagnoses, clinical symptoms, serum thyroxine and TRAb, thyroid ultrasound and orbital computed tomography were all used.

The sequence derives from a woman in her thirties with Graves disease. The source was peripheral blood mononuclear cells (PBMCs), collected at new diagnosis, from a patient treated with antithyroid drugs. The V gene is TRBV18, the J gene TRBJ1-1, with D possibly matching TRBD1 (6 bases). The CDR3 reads CASSPRISGAWAFF. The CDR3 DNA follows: TGTGCCAGCTCACCACGAATATCGGGGGCGTGGGCTTTCTTT.